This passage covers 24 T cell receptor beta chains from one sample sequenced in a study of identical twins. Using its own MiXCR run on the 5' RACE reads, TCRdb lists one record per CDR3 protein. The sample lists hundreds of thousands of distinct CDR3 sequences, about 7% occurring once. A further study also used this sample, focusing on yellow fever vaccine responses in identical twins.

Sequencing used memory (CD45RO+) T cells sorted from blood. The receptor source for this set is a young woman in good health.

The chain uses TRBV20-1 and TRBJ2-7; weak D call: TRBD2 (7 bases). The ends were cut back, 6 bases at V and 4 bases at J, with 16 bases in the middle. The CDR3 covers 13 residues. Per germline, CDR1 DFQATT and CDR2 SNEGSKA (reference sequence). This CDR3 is CSASGEGGYEQYV. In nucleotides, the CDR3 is TGCAGTGCCTCAGGGGAGGGGGGGTACGAGCAGTACGTC.

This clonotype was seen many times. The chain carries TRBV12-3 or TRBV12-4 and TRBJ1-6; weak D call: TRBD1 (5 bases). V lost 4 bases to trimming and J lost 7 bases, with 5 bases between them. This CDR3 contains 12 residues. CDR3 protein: CASSSGNSPLHF. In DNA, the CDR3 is TGTGCCAGCAGTTCAGGGAATTCACCCCTCCACTTT.

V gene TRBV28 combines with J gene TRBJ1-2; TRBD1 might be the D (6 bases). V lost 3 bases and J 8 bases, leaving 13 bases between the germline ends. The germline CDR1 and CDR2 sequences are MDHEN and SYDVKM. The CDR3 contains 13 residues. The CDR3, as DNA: TGTGCCAGCAGTTTTTTACAGGGAGGGGGCTACACCTTC. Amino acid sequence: CASSFLQGGGYTF.

The CDR3 loop is CSAEPSGQQETQYF. The CDR3 DNA is TGCAGCGCCGAGCCTTCGGGGCAACAAGAGACCCAGTACTTC. V and J are TRBV29-1 and TRBJ2-5, with D perhaps matching TRBD1 or TRBD2 (5 bases each). The V gene lost 7 bases and the J gene lost 2 bases, with 17 bases spanning the gap. The CDR3 covers 14 residues. Germline-derived CDR1 and CDR2 are SQVTM and ANQGSEA.

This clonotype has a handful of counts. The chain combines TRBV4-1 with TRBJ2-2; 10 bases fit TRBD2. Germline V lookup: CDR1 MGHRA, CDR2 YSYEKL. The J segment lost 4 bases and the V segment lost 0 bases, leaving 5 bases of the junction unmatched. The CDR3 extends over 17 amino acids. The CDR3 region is CASSQDPSGGTTGELFF. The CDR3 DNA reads TGCGCCAGCAGCCAAGATCCTAGCGGGGGCACCACCGGGGAGCTGTTTTTT.

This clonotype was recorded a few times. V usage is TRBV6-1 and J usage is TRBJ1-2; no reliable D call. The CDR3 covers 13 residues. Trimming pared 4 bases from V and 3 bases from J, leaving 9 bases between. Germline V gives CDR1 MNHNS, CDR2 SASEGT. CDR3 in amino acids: CASSGLNDYGYTF. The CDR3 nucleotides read TGTGCCAGCAGTGGTCTTAACGACTATGGCTACACCTTC.

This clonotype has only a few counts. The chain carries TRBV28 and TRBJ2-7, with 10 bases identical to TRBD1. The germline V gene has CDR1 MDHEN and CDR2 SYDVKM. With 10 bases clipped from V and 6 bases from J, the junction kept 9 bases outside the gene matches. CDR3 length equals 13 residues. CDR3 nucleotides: TGTGCCATCCTAGTGGGACAGGGGCCCGAGCAGTACTTC. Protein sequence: CAILVGQGPEQYF. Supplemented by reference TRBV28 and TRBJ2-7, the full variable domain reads DVKVTQSSRYLVKRTGEKVFLECVQDMDHENMFWYRQDPGLGLRLIYFSYDVKMKEKGDIPEGYSVSREKKERFSLILESASTNQTSMYLCAILVGQGPEQYFGPGTRLTVT.

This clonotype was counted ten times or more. The CDR3 sequence is CASSPRGGYEQYV. The CDR3 DNA reads TGTGCCAGCTCCCCCCGAGGAGGTTACGAGCAGTACGTC. This chain connects TRBV7-9 to TRBJ2-7; D may be TRBD2 (5 bases). Trimming pared 8 bases from V and 4 bases from J, leaving 15 bases between. In germline, CDR1 is SEHNR, CDR2 FQNEAQ (reference sequence). The CDR3 has 13 amino acids.

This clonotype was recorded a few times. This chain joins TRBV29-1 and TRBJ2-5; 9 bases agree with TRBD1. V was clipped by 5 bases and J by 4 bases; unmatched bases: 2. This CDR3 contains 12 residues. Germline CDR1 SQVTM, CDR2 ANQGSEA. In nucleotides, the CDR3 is TGCAGCGTTACAGGGGGCGGAGAGACCCAGTACTTC. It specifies CSVTGGGETQYF.

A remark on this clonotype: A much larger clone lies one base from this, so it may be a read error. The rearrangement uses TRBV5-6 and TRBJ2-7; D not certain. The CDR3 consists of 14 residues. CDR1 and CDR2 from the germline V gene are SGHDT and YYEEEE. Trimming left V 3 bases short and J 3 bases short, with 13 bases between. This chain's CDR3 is CASSYRAVRYEQYF. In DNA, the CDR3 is TGTGCCAGCAGCTACCGGGCAGTCCGCTACGAGCAGTACTTC.

CDR3 amino acids: CASSSAPRETQYF. In nucleotides, the CDR3 is TGTGCCAGCAGCTCCGCCCCGAGGGAGACCCAGTACTTC. J is TRBJ2-5 and V is TRBV11-2; D uncertain. Germline V gene sequence: CDR1 SGHAT, CDR2 FQNNGV. Trimming pared 4 bases from V and 5 bases from J, leaving 11 bases between. This CDR3 is built from 13 residues.

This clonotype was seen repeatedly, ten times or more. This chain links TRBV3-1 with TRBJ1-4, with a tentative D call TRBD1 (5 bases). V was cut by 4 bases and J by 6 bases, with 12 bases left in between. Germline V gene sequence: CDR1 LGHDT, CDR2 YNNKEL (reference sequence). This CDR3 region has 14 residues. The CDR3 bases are TGTGCCAGCAGCCGGGACCCGAACGATGAAAAACTGTTTTTT. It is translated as CASSRDPNDEKLFF. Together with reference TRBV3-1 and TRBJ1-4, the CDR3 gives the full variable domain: DTAVSQTPKYLVTQMGNDKSIKCEQNLGHDTMYWYKQDSKKFLKIMFSYNNKELIINETVPNRFSPKSPDKAHLNLHINSLELGDSAVYFCASSRDPNDEKLFFGSGTQLSVL.

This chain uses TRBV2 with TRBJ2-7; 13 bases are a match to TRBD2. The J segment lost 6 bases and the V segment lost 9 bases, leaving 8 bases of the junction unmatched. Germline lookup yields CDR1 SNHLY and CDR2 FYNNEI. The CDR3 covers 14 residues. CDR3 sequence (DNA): TGTGCCAGTGACTCGGGGACTAGCGGGGCCGAGCAGTACTTC. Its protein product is CASDSGTSGAEQYF.

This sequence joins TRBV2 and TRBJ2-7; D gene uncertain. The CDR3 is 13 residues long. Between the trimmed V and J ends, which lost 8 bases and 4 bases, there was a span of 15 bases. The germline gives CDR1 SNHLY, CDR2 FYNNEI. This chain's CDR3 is CASYALGRYEQYF. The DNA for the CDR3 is TGTGCCAGCTACGCACTCGGGCGGTACGAGCAGTACTTC.

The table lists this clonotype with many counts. This chain's CDR3 is CASRQTATGELFF. The CDR3 bases are TGTGCCAGCAGACAGACTGCAACCGGGGAGCTGTTTTTT. The V gene is TRBV6-1, the J gene TRBJ2-2; D gene unclear. The CDR3 runs 13 residues. Germline V gene sequence: CDR1 MNHNS, CDR2 SASEGT. Deletions cut 6 bases from V and 5 bases from J, with 10 bases between.

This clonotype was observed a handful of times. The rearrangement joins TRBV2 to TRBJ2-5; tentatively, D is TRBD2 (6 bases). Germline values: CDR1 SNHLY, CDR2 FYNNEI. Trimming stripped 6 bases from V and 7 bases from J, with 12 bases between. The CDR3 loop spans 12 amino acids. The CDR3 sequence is CASREGSSTQYF. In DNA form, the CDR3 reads TGTGCCAGCAGGGAGGGGTCCTCGACCCAGTACTTC. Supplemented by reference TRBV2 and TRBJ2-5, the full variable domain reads EPEVTQTPSHQVTQMGQEVILRCVPISNHLYFYWYRQILGQKVEFLVSFYNNEISEKSEIFDDQFSVERPDGSNFTLKIRSTKLEDSAMYFCASREGSSTQYFGPGTRLLVL.

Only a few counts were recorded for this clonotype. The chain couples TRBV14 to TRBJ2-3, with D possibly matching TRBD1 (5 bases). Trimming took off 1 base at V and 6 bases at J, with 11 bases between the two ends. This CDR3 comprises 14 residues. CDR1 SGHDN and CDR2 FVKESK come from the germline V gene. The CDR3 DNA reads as TGTGCCAGCAGCCAAGGGGGCACTCTCGATACGCAGTATTTT. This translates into CASSQGGTLDTQYF.

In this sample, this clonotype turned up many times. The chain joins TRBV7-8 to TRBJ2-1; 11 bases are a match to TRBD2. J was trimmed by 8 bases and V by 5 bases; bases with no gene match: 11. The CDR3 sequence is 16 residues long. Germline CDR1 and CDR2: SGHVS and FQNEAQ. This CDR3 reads CASSAVGTSGSDEQFF. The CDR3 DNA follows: TGTGCCAGCAGCGCGGTGGGGACTAGCGGTTCCGATGAGCAGTTCTTC.

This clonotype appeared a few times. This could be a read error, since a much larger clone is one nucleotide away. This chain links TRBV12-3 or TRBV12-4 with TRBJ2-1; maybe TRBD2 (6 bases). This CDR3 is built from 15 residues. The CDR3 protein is CACSSAGTLRNEQFF. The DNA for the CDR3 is TGTGCCTGCAGTTCCGCCGGGACTCTACGCAATGAGCAGTTCTTC.

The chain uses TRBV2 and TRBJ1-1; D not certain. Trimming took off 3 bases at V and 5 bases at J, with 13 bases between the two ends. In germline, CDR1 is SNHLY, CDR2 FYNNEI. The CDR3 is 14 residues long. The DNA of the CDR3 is TGTGCCAGCAGTGATTCCGCAGCCCGGACTGAAGCTTTCTTT. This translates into CASSDSAARTEAFF.

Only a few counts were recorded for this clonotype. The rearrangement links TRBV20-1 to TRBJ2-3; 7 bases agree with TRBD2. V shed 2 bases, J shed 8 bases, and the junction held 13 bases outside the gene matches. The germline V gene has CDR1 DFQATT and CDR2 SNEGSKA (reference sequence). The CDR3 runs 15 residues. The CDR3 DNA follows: TGCAGTGCTAGACCTTCCGGGACTAACTTCGGTACGCAGTATTTT. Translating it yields CSARPSGTNFGTQYF.

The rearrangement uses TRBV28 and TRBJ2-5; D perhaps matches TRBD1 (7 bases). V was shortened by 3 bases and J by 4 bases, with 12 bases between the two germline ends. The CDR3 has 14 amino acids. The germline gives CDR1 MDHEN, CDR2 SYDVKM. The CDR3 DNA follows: TGTGCCAGCAGTTTTGGGCAGGGGGGAGAGACCCAGTACTTC. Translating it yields CASSFGQGGETQYF.

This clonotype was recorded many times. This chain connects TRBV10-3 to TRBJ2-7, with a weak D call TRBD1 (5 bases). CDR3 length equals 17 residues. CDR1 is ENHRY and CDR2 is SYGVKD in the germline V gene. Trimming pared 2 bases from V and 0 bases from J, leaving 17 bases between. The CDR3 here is CAISEGKTARSSYEQYF. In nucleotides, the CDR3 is TGTGCCATCAGTGAGGGAAAGACAGCTAGGAGCTCCTACGAGCAGTACTTC.

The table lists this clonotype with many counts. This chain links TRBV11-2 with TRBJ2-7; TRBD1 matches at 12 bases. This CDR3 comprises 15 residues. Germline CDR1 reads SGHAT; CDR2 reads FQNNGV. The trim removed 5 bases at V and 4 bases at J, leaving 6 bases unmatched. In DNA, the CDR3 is TGTGCCAGCAGCAACCGGGACAGGGGGCAATACGAGCAGTACTTC. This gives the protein CASSNRDRGQYEQYF.